The rows below give T cell receptor beta chains drawn from one sample of a study of control samples from healthy donors and cancer patients. Only in-frame clones appear in the TCRdb table, and some are missing; sequencing was by immunoSEQ multiplex PCR. The sample has about 160,000 clones, about 94% seen once. Input material: blood. These TCRs come from a woman aged 25 to 39 in good health. The CDR3 runs from the conserved cysteine through the conserved F or W. D genes are given only for firm matches. Clone size is stated in some rows and not others, as once, few, many or a class when expanded.

d_gene,abundance,j_gene,v_gene,CDR3aa,CDR3nt
-,-,TRBJ2-1,TRBV12-3/TRBV12-4,CASSSGLNEQFF,TGTGCCAGCAGTTCCGGACTTAATGAGCAGTTCTTC
TRBD1,-,TRBJ2-7,TRBV9,CASSAGETGIRYEQYF,TGTGCCAGCAGCGCAGGCGAGACAGGGATTCGATACGAGCAGTACTTC
TRBD1,-,TRBJ2-5,TRBV7-9,CASSLQQGTETQYF,TGTGCCAGCAGCTTACAACAGGGGACGGAGACCCAGTACTTC
-,-,TRBJ1-3,TRBV18,CASSPTGTSGNTIYF,TGTGCCAGCTCACCCACCGGAACCTCTGGAAACACCATATATTTT
TRBD1,-,TRBJ2-3,TRBV7-2,CASSLQGQGSDTQYF,TGTGCCAGCAGCTTGCAAGGACAGGGATCAGATACGCAGTATTTT
-,-,TRBJ2-2,TRBV19,CASSMQGNTGELFF,TGTGCCAGTAGTATGCAGGGGAACACCGGGGAGCTGTTTTTT
TRBD2,-,TRBJ2-7,TRBV15,CATSREISGSLEQYF,TGTGCCACCAGCAGAGAGATTAGCGGGAGTCTCGAGCAGTACTTC
TRBD1,-,TRBJ1-2,TRBV5-8,CASSLWTGVNGYTF,TGTGCCAGCAGCCTCTGGACAGGGGTGAATGGCTACACCTTC
-,-,TRBJ1-3,TRBV9,CASSPPGNTIYF,TGTGCCAGCAGCCCCCCTGGAAACACCATATATTTT
-,-,TRBJ2-4,TRBV18,CASSPQPGRLAKNIQYF,TGTGCCAGCTCACCCCAGCCTGGTCGACTAGCCAAAAACATTCAGTACTTC
-,-,TRBJ1-3,TRBV5-4,CASSQDSTGNTIYF,TGTGCCAGCAGCCAGGACAGCACTGGAAACACCATATATTTT
-,-,TRBJ1-6,TRBV9,CASSASRNSPLHF,TGTGCCAGCAGCGCCTCCAGGAATTCACCCCTCCACTTT
TRBD1,-,TRBJ2-7,TRBV19,CASSNGRQGNYEQYF,TGTGCCAGTAGTAATGGACGACAGGGAAATTACGAGCAGTACTTC
TRBD2,-,TRBJ2-3,TRBV24-1,CATSDWTSGGTDTQYF,TGTGCCACCAGTGACTGGACTAGCGGGGGCACAGATACGCAGTATTTT
-,-,TRBJ2-7,TRBV4-1,CASSQIGSYEQYF,TGCGCCAGCAGCCAAATAGGGTCCTACGAGCAGTACTTC
-,-,TRBJ2-3,TRBV30,CAWSLAYTDTQYF,TGTGCCTGGAGTCTAGCCTACACAGATACGCAGTATTTT
-,-,TRBJ2-6,TRBV4-3,CASSQDLGSGANVLTF,TGCGCCAGCAGCCAAGATCTCGGGTCTGGGGCCAACGTCCTGACTTTC
-,-,TRBJ2-1,TRBV27,CASSLYGSGGLNNEQFF,TGTGCCAGCAGTTTATATGGGAGTGGCGGGTTAAACAATGAGCAGTTCTTC
TRBD2,-,TRBJ2-1,TRBV28,CASRSGLAVYNEQFF,TGTGCCAGCAGGTCGGGACTAGCGGTCTACAATGAGCAGTTCTTC
-,-,TRBJ1-5,TRBV12-5,CASGLDEDQPQHF,TGTGCTAGTGGTTTGGACGAGGATCAGCCCCAGCATTTT
TRBD2,-,TRBJ2-7,TRBV3-1/TRBV3-2,CASSQDLAGAWDEQYF,TGTGCCAGCAGCCAAGATCTAGCGGGAGCTTGGGACGAGCAGTACTTC
-,-,TRBJ2-7,TRBV9,CASSAPPGPLSQQYF,TGTGCCAGCAGCGCCCCCCCCGGGCCACTTTCCCAGCAGTACTTC
-,-,TRBJ1-5,TRBV3-1/TRBV3-2,CASSQARGGRQPQHF,TGTGCCAGCAGCCAAGCCAGGGGAGGGAGACAGCCCCAGCATTTT
TRBD1,-,TRBJ1-2,TRBV29-1,CSVVVGGWDGYTF,TGCAGCGTTGTGGTAGGGGGCTGGGATGGCTACACCTTC
TRBD1,-,TRBJ1-2,TRBV28,CASSLISGGGYGYTF,TGTGCCAGCAGTTTAATCTCAGGGGGAGGCTATGGCTACACCTTC
-,-,TRBJ1-3,TRBV4-1,CASSQTNHHSNSGNTIYF,TGCGCCAGCAGCCAAACGAATCACCACTCCAACTCTGGAAACACCATATATTTT
TRBD2,-,TRBJ2-1,TRBV19,CASSIILTSEPSYNEQFF,TGTGCCAGTAGTATTATCTTGACTAGCGAACCCTCCTACAATGAGCAGTTCTTC
-,-,TRBJ1-2,TRBV3-1/TRBV3-2,CASSQTGNGYTF,TGTGCCAGCAGCCAAACAGGGAATGGCTACACCTTC
TRBD1,-,TRBJ1-1,TRBV18,CASSGQGSNTEAFF,TGTGCCAGCTCAGGACAGGGGTCGAACACTGAAGCTTTCTTT
TRBD2,-,TRBJ2-7,TRBV25-1,CASSELGSGSLYEQYF,TGTGCCAGCAGTGAATTAGGTAGCGGGAGTCTATACGAGCAGTACTTC
-,-,TRBJ2-5,TRBV28,CASSLWPKRGFGQETQYF,TGTGCCAGCAGTTTATGGCCTAAGCGAGGGTTTGGGCAAGAGACCCAGTACTTC
TRBD2,-,TRBJ2-1,TRBV6-5,CASTAGGYNEQFF,TGTGCCAGCACAGCGGGAGGGTACAATGAGCAGTTCTTC
TRBD1,-,TRBJ1-5,TRBV2,CASSWARGLGNQPQHF,TGTGCCAGCTCCTGGGCCAGGGGGCTAGGTAATCAGCCCCAGCATTTT
-,-,TRBJ2-1,TRBV7-3,CASSTQMGLVNEQFF,TGTGCCAGCAGCACACAGATGGGACTGGTCAATGAGCAGTTCTTC
TRBD2,-,TRBJ2-1,TRBV12-3/TRBV12-4,CASSSRGLVTQFF,TGTGCCAGCAGTTCCCGGGGACTAGTTACGCAGTTCTTC
-,-,TRBJ2-1,TRBV28,CASSPYNEQFF,TGTGCCAGCAGTCCTTACAATGAGCAGTTCTTC
-,-,TRBJ2-6,TRBV6-5,CASRRTSGANVLTF,TGTGCCAGCAGGAGGACCTCTGGGGCCAACGTCCTGACTTTC
TRBD2,few,TRBJ2-6,TRBV2,CASSAPGRAGANVLTF,TGTGCCAGCAGTGCACCTGGGAGGGCTGGGGCCAACGTCCTGACTTTC
TRBD2,-,TRBJ2-1,TRBV5-4,CASSQVRGGPNNEQFF,TGTGCCAGCAGTCAAGTAAGGGGAGGGCCAAACAATGAGCAGTTCTTC
-,once,TRBJ2-7,TRBV5-5,CASSGSYEQYF,TGTGCCAGCAGCGGATCCTACGAGCAGTACTTC
-,-,TRBJ2-7,TRBV14,CASSQAYRGRYEQYF,TGTGCCAGCAGCCAAGCGTATCGGGGCCGCTACGAGCAGTACTTC
-,-,TRBJ2-2,TRBV7-2,CASSLVGGARELFF,TGTGCCAGCAGCTTAGTGGGGGGCGCTCGGGAGCTGTTTTTT
-,-,TRBJ1-5,TRBV20-1,CSASLGVGGQPQHF,TGCAGTGCTAGTTTGGGTGTAGGTGGTCAGCCCCAGCATTTT
-,-,TRBJ2-5,TRBV7-9,CASSPQQGRETQYF,TGTGCCAGCAGCCCTCAACAGGGTAGAGAGACCCAGTACTTC
TRBD2,-,TRBJ2-5,TRBV19,CASSIASGSTPAETQYF,TGTGCCAGTAGTATTGCTAGCGGGAGCACCCCCGCGGAGACCCAGTACTTC
-,few,TRBJ1-5,TRBV10-1,CASSDLGETGPRHSNQPQHF,TGCGCCAGCAGTGACTTAGGGGAAACAGGGCCCCGCCATAGCAATCAGCCCCAGCATTTT
-,-,TRBJ2-7,TRBV23-1,CASSQSELRRPYEQYF,TGCGCCAGCAGTCAATCGGAGCTCCGACGACCCTACGAGCAGTACTTC
-,-,TRBJ2-3,TRBV19,CASSADSTDTQYF,TGTGCCAGTAGTGCCGACAGCACAGATACGCAGTATTTT
-,-,TRBJ2-1,TRBV9,CASSVEGPRDNEQFF,TGTGCCAGCAGCGTAGAGGGTCCCAGAGACAATGAGCAGTTCTTC